This paragraph covers one T cell receptor beta chain sequence. Its antigen remains unidentified. This sample was included in a study of Ad26.COV2.S vaccination and SARS-CoV-2 variants. The germline CDR1 and CDR2 sequences are LNHDA and SQIVND (reference sequence). The CDR3 sequence is 15 residues long. V dropped 2 bases and J dropped 0 bases, with 11 bases sitting between them. Notes on the study in general: It was vaccine recipients, not placebo recipients, who had the higher spike-specific TCR breadth.

Measured with immunoSEQ multiplex PCR; TCRdb has only the in-frame clones, and not every one. The profile shows around 300,000 clones, about 87% of them singletons. Stated treatment: roughly 18 received Ad26.COV2.S at low or high dose, single or two shots; a few received placebo; per-sample allocation not given. Sampling took place 63 days after the first vaccine or placebo injection. This chain links TRBV19 with TRBJ2-7, with D tentatively TRBD1 or TRBD2 (5 bases each). The source material was peripheral blood, sampled in a trial of Ad26.COV2.S vaccine versus placebo. The clonotype comes from a person aged 18-60 years who received the Ad26.COV2.S COVID-19 vaccine or a placebo. The CDR3 sequence is CASSIIRGRSYEQYF. CDR3 DNA sequence: TGTGCCAGTAGTATAATTCGGGGCCGCTCCTACGAGCAGTACTTC.